This TCR beta chain was sequenced for a study of T-cell reconstitution after alpha-beta-depleted transplantation in children. This clonotype was detected ten times or more. A library of TCRbeta sequences, prepared with unique molecular identifiers, was generated. TCRdb redid the calling of the PCR reads with MiXCR, one entry per CDR3 protein. The sample lists 25,000 to 30,000 distinct CDR3 sequences; roughly 5.7% were seen once. CDR1 and CDR2 from the germline V gene are SQVTM and ANQGSEA. V lost 3 bases, J lost 3 bases, and 9 bases lay in between. The length of the CDR3 is 14 residues. The sequences come from PBMCs, mostly from graft donor cells, collected 180 days after TCRalphabeta/CD19-depleted stem cell transplant. The rearrangement joins TRBV29-1 to TRBJ2-6, with no clear D. The receptor was derived from a male patient between 10 and 17 years old who had a stem cell transplant for acute myeloid leukemia, so the T cells may come from the graft donor. The CDR3 DNA sequence: TGCAGCGTTGACTCGGGTGGTGGGGCCAACGTCCTGACTTTC. This sequence encodes CSVDSGGGANVLTF.